This TCR beta chain was profiled in a study of blood T cell repertoires in COVID-19. Study as a whole: Samples representing acute and convalescent COVID-19 were sourced from the United States, Italy and Spain. Nucleic acid was either cDNA or gDNA, and it came from T cells, B-cell-depleted T cells, or PBMCs.

In the original analysis: The assay estimated nucleated cells by amplifying reference gene primers. Data came from immunoSEQ multiplex PCR; TCRdb stores just in-frame clones and leaves some out. From that table come the V and J calls and clone size; the DNA was used to work out D and trimming. The sample yields roughly 70,000 clones, approximately 89% seen once. Trimming took 6 bases from V and 4 from J, leaving 18 bases between them. Germline V lookup: CDR1 ENHRY, CDR2 SYGVKD. The CDR3 runs to 15 residues. This clonotype was sampled from a human donor in a cohort sampled during active COVID-19. Sequencing was performed on peripheral blood. V usage is TRBV10-3 and J usage is TRBJ1-1; tentatively, D is TRBD1 (6 bases). CDR3 protein: CAIRPSAGAVTEAFF. DNA of the CDR3: TGTGCCATCAGACCCTCTGCGGGGGCGGTCACTGAAGCTTTCTTT.